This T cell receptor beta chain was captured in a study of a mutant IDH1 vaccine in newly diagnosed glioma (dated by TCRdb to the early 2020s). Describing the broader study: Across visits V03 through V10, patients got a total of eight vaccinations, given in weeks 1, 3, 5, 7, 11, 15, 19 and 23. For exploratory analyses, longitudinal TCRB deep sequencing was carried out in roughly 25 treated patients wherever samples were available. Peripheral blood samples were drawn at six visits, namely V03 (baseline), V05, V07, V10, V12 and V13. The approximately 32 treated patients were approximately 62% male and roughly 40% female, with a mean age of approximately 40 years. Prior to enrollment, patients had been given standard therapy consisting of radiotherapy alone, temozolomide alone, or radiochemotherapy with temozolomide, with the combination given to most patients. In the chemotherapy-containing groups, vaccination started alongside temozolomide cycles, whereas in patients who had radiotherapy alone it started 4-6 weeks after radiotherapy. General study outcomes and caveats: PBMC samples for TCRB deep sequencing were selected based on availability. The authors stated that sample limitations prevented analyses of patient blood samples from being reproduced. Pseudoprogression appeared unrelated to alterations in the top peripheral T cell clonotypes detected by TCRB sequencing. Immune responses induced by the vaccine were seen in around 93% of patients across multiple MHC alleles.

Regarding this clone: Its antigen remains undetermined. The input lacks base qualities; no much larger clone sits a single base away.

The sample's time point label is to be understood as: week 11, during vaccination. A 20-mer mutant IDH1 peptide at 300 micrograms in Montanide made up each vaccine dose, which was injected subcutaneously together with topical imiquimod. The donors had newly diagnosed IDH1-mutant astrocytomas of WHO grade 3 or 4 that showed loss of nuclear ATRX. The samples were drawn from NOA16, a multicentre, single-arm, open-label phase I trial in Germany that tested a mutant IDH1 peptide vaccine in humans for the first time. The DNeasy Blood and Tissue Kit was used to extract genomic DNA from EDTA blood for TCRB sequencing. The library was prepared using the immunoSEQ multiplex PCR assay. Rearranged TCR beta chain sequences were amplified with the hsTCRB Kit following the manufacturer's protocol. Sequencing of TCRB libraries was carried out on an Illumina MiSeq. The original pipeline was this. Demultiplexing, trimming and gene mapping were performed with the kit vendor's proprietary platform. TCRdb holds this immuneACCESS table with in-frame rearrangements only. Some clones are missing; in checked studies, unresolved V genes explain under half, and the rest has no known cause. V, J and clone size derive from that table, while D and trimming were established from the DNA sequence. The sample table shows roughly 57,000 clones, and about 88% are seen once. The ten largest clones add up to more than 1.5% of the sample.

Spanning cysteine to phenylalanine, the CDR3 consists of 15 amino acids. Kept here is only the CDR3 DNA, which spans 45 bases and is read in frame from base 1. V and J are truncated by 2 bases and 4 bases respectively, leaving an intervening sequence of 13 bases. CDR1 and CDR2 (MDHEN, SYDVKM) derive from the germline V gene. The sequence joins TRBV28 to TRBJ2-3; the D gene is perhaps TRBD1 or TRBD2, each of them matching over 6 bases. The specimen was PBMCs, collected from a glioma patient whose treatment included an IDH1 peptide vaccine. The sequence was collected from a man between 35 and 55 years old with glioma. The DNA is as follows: TGTGCCAGCAGTTTAAGTGGTAGGGGGGCAGATACGCAGTATTTT. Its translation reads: CASSLSGRGADTQYF. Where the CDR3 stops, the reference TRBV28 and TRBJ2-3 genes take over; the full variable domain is DVKVTQSSRYLVKRTGEKVFLECVQDMDHENMFWYRQDPGLGLRLIYFSYDVKMKEKGDIPEGYSVSREKKERFSLILESASTNQTSMYLCASSLSGRGADTQYFGPGTRLTVL.